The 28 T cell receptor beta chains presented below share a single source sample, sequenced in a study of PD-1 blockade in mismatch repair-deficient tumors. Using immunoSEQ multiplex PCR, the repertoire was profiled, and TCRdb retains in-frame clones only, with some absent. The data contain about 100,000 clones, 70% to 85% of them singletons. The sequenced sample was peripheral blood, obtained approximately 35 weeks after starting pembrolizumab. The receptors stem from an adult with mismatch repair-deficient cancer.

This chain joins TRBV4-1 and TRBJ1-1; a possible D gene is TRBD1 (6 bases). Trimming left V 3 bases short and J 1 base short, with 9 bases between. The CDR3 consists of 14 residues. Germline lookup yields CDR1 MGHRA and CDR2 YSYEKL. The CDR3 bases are TGCGCCAGCAGCCATCCGGGGGCGAACACTGAAGCTTTCTTT. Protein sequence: CASSHPGANTEAFF.

Here the CDR3 DNA reads TGTGCCAGCAGTGGTGCCGGGACAGTGTACAATGAGCAGTTCTTC. This encodes CASSGAGTVYNEQFF. The chain links TRBV27 to TRBJ2-1; 7 bases are a match to TRBD1. The J segment lost 4 bases and the V segment lost 5 bases, leaving 8 bases of the junction unmatched. Germline V gene lookup returns CDR1 MNHEY and CDR2 SMNVEV (reference sequence). The CDR3 length is 15 residues.

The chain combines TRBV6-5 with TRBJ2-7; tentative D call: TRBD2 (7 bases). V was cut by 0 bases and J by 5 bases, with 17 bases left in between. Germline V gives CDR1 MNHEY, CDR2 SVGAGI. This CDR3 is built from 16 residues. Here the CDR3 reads CASSYSNYGGPNEQYF. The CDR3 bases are TGTGCCAGCAGTTACTCGAACTACGGGGGGCCGAACGAGCAGTACTTC.

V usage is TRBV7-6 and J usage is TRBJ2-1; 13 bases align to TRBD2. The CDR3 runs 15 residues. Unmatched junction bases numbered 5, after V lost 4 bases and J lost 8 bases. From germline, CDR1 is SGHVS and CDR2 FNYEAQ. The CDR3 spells CASSSGLAGVDEQFF. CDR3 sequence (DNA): TGTGCCAGCAGCTCCGGACTAGCGGGAGTCGATGAGCAGTTCTTC.

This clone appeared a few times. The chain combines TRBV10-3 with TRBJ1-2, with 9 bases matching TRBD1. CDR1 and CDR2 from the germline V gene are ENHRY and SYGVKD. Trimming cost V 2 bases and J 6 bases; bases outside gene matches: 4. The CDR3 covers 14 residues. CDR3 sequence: CAISEGQGWDGYTF. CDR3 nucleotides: TGTGCCATCAGTGAGGGACAGGGGTGGGATGGCTACACCTTC.

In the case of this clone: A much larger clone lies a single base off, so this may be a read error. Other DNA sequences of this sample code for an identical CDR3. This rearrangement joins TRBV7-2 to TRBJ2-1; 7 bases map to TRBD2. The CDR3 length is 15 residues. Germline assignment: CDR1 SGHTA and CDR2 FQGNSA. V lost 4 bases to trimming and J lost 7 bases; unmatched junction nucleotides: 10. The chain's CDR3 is CASSSVREFTNEQFF. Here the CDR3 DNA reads TGTGCCAGCAGCTCAGTGCGGGAGTTCACGAATGAGCAGTTCTTC.

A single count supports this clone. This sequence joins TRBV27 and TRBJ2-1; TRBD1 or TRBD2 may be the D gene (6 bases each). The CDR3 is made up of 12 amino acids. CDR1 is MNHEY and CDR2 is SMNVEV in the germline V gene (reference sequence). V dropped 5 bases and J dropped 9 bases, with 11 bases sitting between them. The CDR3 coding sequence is TGTGCCAGCAGTCAACAGGGAGGTGAGCAGTTCTTC. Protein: CASSQQGGEQFF.

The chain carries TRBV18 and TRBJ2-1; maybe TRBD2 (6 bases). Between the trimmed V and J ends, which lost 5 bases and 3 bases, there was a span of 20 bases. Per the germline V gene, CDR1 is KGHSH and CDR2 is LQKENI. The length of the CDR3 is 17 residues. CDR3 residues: CASSAALPGLNYNEQFF. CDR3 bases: TGTGCCAGCTCAGCCGCCCTGCCGGGACTTAACTACAATGAGCAGTTCTTC.

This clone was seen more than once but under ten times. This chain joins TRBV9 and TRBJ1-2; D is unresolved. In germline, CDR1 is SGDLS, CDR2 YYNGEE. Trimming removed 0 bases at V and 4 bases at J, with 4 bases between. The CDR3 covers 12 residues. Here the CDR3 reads CASSVGSYGYTF. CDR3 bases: TGTGCCAGCAGCGTAGGCAGCTATGGCTACACCTTC.

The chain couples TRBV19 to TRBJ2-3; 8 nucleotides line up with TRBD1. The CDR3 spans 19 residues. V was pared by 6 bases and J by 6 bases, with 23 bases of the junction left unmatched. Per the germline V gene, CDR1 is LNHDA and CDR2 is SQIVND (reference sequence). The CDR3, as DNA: TGTGCCAGTAGCCTCCGGGACAGGCGTACTATAAAAGTTCCGGATACGCAGTATTTT. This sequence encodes CASSLRDRRTIKVPDTQYF.

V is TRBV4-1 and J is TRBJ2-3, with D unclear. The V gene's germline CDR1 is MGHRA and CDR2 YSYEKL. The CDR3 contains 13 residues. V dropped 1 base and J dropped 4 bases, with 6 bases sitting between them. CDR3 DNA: TGCGCCAGCAGCCAAGCGACTGCAGATACGCAGTATTTT. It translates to CASSQATADTQYF.

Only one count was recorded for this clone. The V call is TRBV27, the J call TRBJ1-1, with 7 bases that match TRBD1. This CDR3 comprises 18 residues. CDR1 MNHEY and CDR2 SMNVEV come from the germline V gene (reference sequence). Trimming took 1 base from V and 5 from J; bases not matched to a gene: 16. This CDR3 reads CASSLFDRVGLRKTEAFF. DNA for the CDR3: TGTGCCAGCAGTTTATTTGACAGGGTAGGTTTACGGAAGACTGAAGCTTTCTTT.

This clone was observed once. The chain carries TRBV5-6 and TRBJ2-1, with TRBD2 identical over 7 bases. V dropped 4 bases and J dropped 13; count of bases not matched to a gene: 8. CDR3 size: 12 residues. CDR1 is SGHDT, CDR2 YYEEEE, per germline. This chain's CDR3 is CASSPSSGPQFF. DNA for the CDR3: TGTGCCAGCAGCCCCTCTAGCGGCCCTCAGTTCTTC.

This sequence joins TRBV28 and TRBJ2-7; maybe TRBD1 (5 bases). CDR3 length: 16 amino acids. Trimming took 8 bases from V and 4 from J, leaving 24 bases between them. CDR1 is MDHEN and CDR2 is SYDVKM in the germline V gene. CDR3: CASRSTRQGETYEQYF. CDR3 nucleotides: TGTGCCAGCCGTTCAACACGGCAGGGCGAAACTTACGAGCAGTACTTC.

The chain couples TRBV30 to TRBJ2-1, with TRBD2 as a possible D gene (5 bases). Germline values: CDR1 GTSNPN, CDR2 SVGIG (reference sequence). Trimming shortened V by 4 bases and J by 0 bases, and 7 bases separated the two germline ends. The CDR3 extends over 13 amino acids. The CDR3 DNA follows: TGTGCCTGGATGGGGAGCTCCTACAATGAGCAGTTCTTC. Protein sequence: CAWMGSSYNEQFF. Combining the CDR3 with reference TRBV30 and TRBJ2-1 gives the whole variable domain SQTIHQWPATLVQPVGSPLSLECTVEGTSNPNLYWYRQAAGRGLQLLFYSVGIGQISSEVPQNLSASRPQDRQFILSSKKLLLSDSGFYLCAWMGSSYNEQFFGPGTRLTVL.

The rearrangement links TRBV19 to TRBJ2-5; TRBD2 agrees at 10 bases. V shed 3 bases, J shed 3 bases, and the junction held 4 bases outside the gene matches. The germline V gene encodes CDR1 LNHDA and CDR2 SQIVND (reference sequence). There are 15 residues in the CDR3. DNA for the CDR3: TGTGCCAGTAGTATCCGAGCGGGAGGGAAAGAGACCCAGTACTTC. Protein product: CASSIRAGGKETQYF.

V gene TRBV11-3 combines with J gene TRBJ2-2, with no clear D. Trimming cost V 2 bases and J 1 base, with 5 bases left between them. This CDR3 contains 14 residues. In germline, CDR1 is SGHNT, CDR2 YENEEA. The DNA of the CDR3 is TGTGCCAGCAGCTTACTTGGGAACACCGGGGAGCTGTTTTTT. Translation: CASSLLGNTGELFF.

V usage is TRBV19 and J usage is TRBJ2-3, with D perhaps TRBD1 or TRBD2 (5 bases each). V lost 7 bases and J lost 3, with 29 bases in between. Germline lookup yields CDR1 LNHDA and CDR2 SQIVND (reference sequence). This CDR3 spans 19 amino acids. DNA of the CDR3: TGTGCCAGTAATCGATTCGGGACCGTAGAGGGGCTAAAGACAGATACGCAGTATTTT. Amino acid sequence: CASNRFGTVEGLKTDTQYF. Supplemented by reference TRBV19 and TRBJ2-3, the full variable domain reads DGGITQSPKYLFRKEGQNVTLSCEQNLNHDAMYWYRQDPGQGLRLIYYSQIVNDFQKGDIAEGYSVSREKKESFPLTVTSAQKNPTAFYLCASNRFGTVEGLKTDTQYFGPGTRLTVL.

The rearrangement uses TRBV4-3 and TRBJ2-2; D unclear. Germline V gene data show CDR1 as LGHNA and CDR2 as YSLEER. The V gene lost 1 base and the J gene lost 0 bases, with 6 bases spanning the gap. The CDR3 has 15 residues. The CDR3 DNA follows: TGCGCCAGCAGCCAAGGCGCGACGAACACCGGGGAGCTGTTTTTT. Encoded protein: CASSQGATNTGELFF.

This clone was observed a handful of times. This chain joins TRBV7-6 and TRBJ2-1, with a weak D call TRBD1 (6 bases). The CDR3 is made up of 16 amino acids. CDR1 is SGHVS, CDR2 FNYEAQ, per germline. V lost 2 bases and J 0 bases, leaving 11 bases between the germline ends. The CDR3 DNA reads TGTGCCAGCAGCTTACCTCAGGGGCCCTCCTACAATGAGCAGTTCTTC. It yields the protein CASSLPQGPSYNEQFF.

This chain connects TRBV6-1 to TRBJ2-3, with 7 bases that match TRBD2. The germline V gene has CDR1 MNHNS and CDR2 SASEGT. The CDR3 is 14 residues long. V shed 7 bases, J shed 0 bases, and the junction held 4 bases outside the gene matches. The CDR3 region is CASTLAESTDTQYF. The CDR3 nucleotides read TGTGCCAGCACCCTAGCGGAAAGCACAGATACGCAGTATTTT.

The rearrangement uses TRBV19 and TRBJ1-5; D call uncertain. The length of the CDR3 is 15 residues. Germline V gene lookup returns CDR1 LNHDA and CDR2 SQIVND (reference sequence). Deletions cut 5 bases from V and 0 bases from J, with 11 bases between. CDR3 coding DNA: TGTGCCAGTAGTGTACAGTCTGATAGCAATCAGCCCCAGCATTTT. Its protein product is CASSVQSDSNQPQHF.

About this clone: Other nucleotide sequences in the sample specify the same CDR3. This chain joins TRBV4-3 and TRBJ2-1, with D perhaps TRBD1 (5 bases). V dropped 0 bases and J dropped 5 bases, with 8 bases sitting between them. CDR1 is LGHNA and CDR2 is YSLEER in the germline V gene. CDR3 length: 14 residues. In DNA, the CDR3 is TGCGCCAGCAGCCAAGACTCAGGGAACAATGAGCAGTTCTTC. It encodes CASSQDSGNNEQFF.

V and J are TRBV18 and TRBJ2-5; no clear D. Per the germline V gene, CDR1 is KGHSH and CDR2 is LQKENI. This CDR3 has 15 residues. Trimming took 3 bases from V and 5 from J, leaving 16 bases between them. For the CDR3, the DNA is TGTGCCAGCTCACCGTCCTTCACTGAGAGGGAGACCCAGTACTTC. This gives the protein CASSPSFTERETQYF.

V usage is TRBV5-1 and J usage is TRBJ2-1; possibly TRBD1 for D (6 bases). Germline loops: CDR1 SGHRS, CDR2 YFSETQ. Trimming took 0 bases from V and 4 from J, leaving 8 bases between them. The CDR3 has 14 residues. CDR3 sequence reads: CASSLAGEYNEQFF. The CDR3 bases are TGCGCCAGCAGCTTGGCAGGGGAGTACAATGAGCAGTTCTTC.

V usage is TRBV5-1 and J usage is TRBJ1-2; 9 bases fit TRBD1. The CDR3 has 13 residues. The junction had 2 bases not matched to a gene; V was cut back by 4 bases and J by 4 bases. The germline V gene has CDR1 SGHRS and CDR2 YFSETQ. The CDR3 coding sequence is TGCGCCAGCAGCACAGGGGGCACCTATGGCTACACCTTC. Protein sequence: CASSTGGTYGYTF.

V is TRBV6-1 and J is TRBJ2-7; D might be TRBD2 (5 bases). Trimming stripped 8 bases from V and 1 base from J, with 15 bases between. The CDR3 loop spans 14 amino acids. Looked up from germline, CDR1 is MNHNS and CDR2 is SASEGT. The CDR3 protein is CASVRVAGSYEQYF. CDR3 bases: TGTGCCAGCGTCCGGGTGGCGGGTTCCTACGAGCAGTACTTC.

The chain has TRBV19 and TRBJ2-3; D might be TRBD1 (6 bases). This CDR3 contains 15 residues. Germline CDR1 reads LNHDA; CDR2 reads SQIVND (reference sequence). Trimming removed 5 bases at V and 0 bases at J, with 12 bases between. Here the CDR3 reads CASSARDTSTDTQYF. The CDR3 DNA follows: TGTGCCAGTAGTGCCCGGGACACCAGCACAGATACGCAGTATTTT.